What follows are 5 T cell receptor beta chains derived from one specimen sequenced in a study of beta chain features in type 1 diabetes. Reverse transcribing all isolated RNA meant expressed TCRB transcripts were sequenced. Assay: immunoSEQ multiplex PCR; the TCRdb copy retains only in-frame clones and omits some. The sample has a few hundred thousand clones; around 22% are singletons. General study results and limits: Type 1 diabetes patients showed a moderate but significant shortening of TCRB CDR3s in all four CD4+ subsets.

These TCRs are of unknown antigen specificity. Sequencing was carried out using naive CD4+ T cells from blood. The receptor source for this set is a woman between 25 and 40 years old with type 1 diabetes.

The chain recombines TRBV7-9 with TRBJ2-7; 13 bases fit TRBD2. CDR3 length: 12 amino acids. J lost 6 bases, V lost 8 bases, and 1 base had no gene match. CDR1 SEHNR and CDR2 FQNEAQ come from the germline V gene (reference sequence). The CDR3 coding sequence is TGTGCCAGCGGGACTAGCGGGATCGAGCAGTACTTC. It translates to CASGTSGIEQYF. Full variable domain (outside the CDR3, taken from reference TRBV7-9 and TRBJ2-7): DTGVSQNPRHKITKRGQNVTFRCDPISEHNRLYWYRQTLGQGPEFLTYFQNEAQLEKSRLLSDRFSAERPKGSFSTLEIQRTEQGDSAMYLCASGTSGIEQYFGPGTRLTVT.

The chain joins TRBV30 to TRBJ2-7, with D hard to call. The germline gives CDR1 GTSNPN, CDR2 SVGIG (reference sequence). V was cut by 2 bases and J by 3 bases, with 11 bases left in between. The CDR3 extends over 13 amino acids. Written as DNA, the CDR3 is TGTGCCTGGAGTCCTATTGAGAACTACGAGCAGTACTTC. It encodes CAWSPIENYEQYF.

The genes are TRBV20-1 and TRBJ2-7, with no clear D. V lost 3 bases and J lost 3, with 6 bases in between. Germline CDR1 is DFQATT and CDR2 is SNEGSKA (reference sequence). The CDR3 is 11 amino acids. The CDR3: CSASYGYEQYF. The CDR3 bases are TGCAGTGCTAGTTACGGCTACGAGCAGTACTTC.

This clone appeared a few times. This rearrangement joins TRBV2 to TRBJ2-1; the D gene is possibly TRBD1 (6 bases). The CDR3 length is 12 residues. CDR1 and CDR2 (germline): SNHLY, FYNNEI. CDR3 DNA: TGTGCTGCCGGACAGTACTACAATGAGCAGTTCTTC. This codes for CAAGQYYNEQFF.

This clone appeared a few times. The CDR3 sequence is CASSESGGGETQYF. CDR3 bases: TGCGCCAGCAGTGAGTCCGGTGGAGGAGAGACCCAGTACTTC. This rearrangement joins TRBV10-1 to TRBJ2-5; possibly TRBD2 for D (5 bases). This CDR3 comprises 14 residues. V lost 0 bases and J 4 bases, leaving 9 bases between the germline ends. The germline V gene has CDR1 WNHNN and CDR2 SYGVQD (reference sequence).